What follows are 2 T cell receptor beta chains derived from one specimen sequenced in a study of T-cell memory formation after mild COVID-19. TCRdb reanalysed the 5' RACE reads using MiXCR and keeps one entry per CDR3 protein. The sample includes about 470,000 distinct CDR3 sequences, roughly 20% of them seen just once. Source material: PBMCs or a T cell subset sorted from them (not recorded which). Every receptor here comes from an adult woman who had mild COVID-19 (a few samples of this study predate the infection). Cell type and time point are not known.

The J gene is TRBJ2-2, the V gene TRBV5-1; D call uncertain. CDR1 and CDR2 from the germline V gene are SGHRS and YFSETQ. The V end lost 2 bases, the J end lost 0 bases, and 8 bases lay between the germline ends. The CDR3 spans 15 residues. The CDR3 is CASSFPTTNTGELFF. The CDR3 coding sequence is TGCGCCAGCAGCTTTCCGACCACGAACACCGGGGAGCTGTTTTTT.

The V call is TRBV5-1, the J call TRBJ2-1, with 7 bases aligning to TRBD1. The CDR3 is 15 amino acids. Germline values: CDR1 SGHRS, CDR2 YFSETQ. Germline trimming cut 2 bases from V and 8 bases from J; bases unmatched to any gene: 10. The CDR3 sequence: CASSFLDRSRDEQFF. The CDR3 DNA reads TGCGCCAGCAGCTTTCTGGACAGGAGTAGGGATGAGCAGTTCTTC.